This T cell receptor beta chain was retrieved from a study of human T cells and chemical hapten exposure. CDR1 and CDR2 from the germline V gene are KGHDR and SFDVKD. Trimming took off 4 bases at V and 4 bases at J, with 4 bases between the two ends. This CDR3 is built from 12 residues. Unique molecular identifiers were attached to individual cDNA molecules during library preparation. TCRdb called the RACE reads again in MiXCR, with one record for every CDR3 protein. This table holds a few hundred thousand distinct CDR3 sequences, about 6.9% found once. Time point given: patch test 2, 6 weeks after DPC sensitization. This sample's treatment: therapeutic diphenylcyclopropenone sensitization with weekly scalp DPC. Study observations and caveats: Versus controls, significantly more large CDR3 similarity clusters arose from expanded TCRs.

This clonotype was seen more than once but under ten times. The antigen is not known. The sequences come from whole blood, collected in connection with sensitization to the hapten diphenylcyclopropenone (DPC). This rearrangement joins TRBV24-1 to TRBJ2-1; no clear D gene. The clonotype originates from a woman aged 18-29 years with alopecia areata. Some clones in this sample may be carry-over from other donors' samples. This CDR3 reads CATSEPYNEQFF. CDR3 nucleotides: TGTGCCACCAGTGAACCGTACAATGAGCAGTTCTTC.